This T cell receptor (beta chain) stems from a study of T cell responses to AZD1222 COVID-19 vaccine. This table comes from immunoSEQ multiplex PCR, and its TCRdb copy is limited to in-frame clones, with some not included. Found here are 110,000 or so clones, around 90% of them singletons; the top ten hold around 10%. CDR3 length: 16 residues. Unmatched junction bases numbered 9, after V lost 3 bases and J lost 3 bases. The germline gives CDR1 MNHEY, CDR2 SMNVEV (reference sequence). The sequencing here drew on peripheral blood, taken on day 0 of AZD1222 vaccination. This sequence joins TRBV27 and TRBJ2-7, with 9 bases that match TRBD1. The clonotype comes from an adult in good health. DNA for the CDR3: TGTGCCAGCAGTTTGTCCATGGGACAGGGCAACTACGAGCAGTACTTC. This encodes CASSLSMGQGNYEQYF.